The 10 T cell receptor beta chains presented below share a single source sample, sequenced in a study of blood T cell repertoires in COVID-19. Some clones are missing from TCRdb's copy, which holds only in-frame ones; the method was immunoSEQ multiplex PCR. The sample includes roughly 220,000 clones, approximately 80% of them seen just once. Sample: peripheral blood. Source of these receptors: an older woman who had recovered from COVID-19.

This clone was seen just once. The CDR3 protein is CASSGTFSGAFTDTQYF. The CDR3 nucleotides are TGTGCCAGCAGCGGAACTTTCAGCGGGGCCTTCACAGATACGCAGTATTTT. The V and J genes are TRBV7-3 and TRBJ2-3; 7 bases are shared with TRBD2. V was clipped by 5 bases and J by 2 bases; unmatched bases: 13. The CDR3 covers 17 residues. Germline-derived CDR1 and CDR2 are SGHTA and FQGTGA.

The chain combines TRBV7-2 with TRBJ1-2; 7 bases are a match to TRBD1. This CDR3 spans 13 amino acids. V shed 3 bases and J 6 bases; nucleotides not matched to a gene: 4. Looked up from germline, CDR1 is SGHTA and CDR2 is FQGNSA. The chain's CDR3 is CASSLATGDGYTF. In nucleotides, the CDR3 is TGTGCCAGCAGCTTGGCCACAGGGGATGGCTACACCTTC.

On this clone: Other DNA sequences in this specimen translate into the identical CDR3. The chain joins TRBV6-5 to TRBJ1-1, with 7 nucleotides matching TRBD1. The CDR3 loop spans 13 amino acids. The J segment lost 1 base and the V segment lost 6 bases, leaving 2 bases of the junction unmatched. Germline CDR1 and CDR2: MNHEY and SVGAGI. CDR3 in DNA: TGTGCCAGCAGCCGGACAGGGAACACTGAAGCTTTCTTT. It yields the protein CASSRTGNTEAFF.

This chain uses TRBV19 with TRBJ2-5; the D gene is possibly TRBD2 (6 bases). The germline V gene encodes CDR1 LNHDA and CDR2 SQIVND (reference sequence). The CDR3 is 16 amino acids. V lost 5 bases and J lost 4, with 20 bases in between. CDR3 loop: CASSSRLGGGLETQYF. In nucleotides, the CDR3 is TGTGCCAGTAGTTCCCGACTAGGTGGGGGATTAGAGACCCAGTACTTC.

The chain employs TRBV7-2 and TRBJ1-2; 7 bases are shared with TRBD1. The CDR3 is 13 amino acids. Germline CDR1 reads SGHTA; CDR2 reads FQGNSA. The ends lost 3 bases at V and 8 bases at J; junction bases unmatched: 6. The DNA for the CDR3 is TGTGCCAGCAGCTTCCGGGACAGAACCGGCTACACCTTC. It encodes CASSFRDRTGYTF.

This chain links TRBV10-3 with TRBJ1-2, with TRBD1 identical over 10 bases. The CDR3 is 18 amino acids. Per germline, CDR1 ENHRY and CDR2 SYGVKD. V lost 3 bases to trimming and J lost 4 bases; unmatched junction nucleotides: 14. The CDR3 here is CAISEGARQGARSYGYTF. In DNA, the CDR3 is TGTGCCATCAGTGAAGGGGCCCGACAGGGGGCGCGCTCCTATGGCTACACCTTC.

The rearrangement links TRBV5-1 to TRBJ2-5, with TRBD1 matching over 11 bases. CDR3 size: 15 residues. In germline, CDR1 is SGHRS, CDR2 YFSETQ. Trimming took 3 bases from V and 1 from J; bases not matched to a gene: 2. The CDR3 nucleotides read TGCGCCAGCAGCTCCGGGACAGGGGGCCAAGAGACCCAGTACTTC. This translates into CASSSGTGGQETQYF.

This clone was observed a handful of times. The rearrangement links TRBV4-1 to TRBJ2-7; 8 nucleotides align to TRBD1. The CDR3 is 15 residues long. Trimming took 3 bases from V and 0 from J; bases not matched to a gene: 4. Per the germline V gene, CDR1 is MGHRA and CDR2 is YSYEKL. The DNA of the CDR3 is TGCGCCAGCAGCCAGACCGGACAGGGCTCCTACGAGCAGTACTTC. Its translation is CASSQTGQGSYEQYF.

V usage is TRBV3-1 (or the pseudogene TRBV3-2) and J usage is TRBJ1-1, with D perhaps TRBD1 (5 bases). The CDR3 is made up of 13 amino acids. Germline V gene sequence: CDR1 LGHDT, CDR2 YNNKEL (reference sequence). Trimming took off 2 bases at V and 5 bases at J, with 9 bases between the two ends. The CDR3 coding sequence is TGTGCCAGCAGCCAAACAGGAAGTACTGAAGCTTTCTTT. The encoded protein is CASSQTGSTEAFF.

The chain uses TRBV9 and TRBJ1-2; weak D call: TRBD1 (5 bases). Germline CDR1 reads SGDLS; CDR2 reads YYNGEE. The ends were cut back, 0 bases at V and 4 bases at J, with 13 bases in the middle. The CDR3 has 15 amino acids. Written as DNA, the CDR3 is TGTGCCAGCAGCGTAGACGGCAGGGCCGCCTATGGCTACACCTTC. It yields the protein CASSVDGRAAYGYTF.